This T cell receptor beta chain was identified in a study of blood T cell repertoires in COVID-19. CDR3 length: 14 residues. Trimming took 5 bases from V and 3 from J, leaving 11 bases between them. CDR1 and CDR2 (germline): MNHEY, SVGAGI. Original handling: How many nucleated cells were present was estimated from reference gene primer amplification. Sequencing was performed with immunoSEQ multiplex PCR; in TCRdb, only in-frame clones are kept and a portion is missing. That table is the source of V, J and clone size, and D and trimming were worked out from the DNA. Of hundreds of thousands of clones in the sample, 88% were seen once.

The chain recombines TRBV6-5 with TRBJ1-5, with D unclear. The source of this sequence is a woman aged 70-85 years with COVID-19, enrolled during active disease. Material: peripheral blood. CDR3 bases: TGTGCCAGCAGTCCGACTGACCCCAATCAGCCCCAGCATTTT. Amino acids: CASSPTDPNQPQHF.